This T cell receptor (beta chain) was captured in a study of blood T cell repertoires in COVID-19. Study details: PBMCs, B-cell-depleted T cells, or T cells were the source of the cDNA or gDNA that made up the material.

The CDR3 sequence is 14 residues long. CDR1 and CDR2 (germline): KGHDR, SFDVKD. The V gene lost 5 bases and the J gene lost 1 base, with 8 bases spanning the gap. The repertoire was sequenced with immunoSEQ multiplex PCR; TCRdb's copy has only in-frame clones and lacks some. The sample consists of tens of thousands of clones, under 80% of them appearing once. The V gene is TRBV24-1, the J gene TRBJ1-5; the D gene is possibly TRBD1 (6 bases). Sequencing was carried out using peripheral blood. This clonotype was sampled from a woman older than 75 with active or convalescent COVID-19. Written as DNA, the CDR3 is TGTGCCACCAGTGGTGGACAGAGCAATCAGCCCCAGCATTTT. Its protein product is CATSGGQSNQPQHF.